Listed here are 28 T cell receptor beta chains from one sample, sequenced in a study of long-term antiretroviral therapy in people with HIV. At survey level, the immunoSEQ assay was run in its v3.0 version. Data came from immunoSEQ multiplex PCR; TCRdb stores just in-frame clones and leaves some out. Among about 43,000 clones, roughly nine tenths were seen once, and the ten largest hold approximately 5.4%. The source material was unsorted PBMCs, sampled 0.1 years before starting antiretroviral therapy. All receptors derive from a woman in her forties or fifties with HIV.

The chain couples TRBV5-1 to TRBJ1-1; 7 nucleotides agree with TRBD1. The CDR3 sequence is 15 residues long. Germline V gene lookup returns CDR1 SGHRS and CDR2 YFSETQ. V lost 2 bases and J lost 1; bases outside the gene matches: 5. The CDR3 is CASSLGQVSNTEAFF. In nucleotides, the CDR3 is TGCGCCAGCAGCTTAGGACAGGTATCGAACACTGAAGCTTTCTTT.

The chain uses TRBV7-9 and TRBJ1-5, with D perhaps TRBD1 (5 bases). Between the trimmed V and J ends, which lost 5 bases and 7 bases, there was a span of 15 bases. The CDR3 is made up of 14 amino acids. Germline V gene data show CDR1 as SEHNR and CDR2 as FQNEAQ (reference sequence). CDR3 protein: CASSPGGIGQPQHF. In DNA, the CDR3 is TGTGCCAGCAGCCCTGGGGGAATCGGGCAGCCCCAGCATTTT.

The chain has TRBV7-3 and TRBJ2-3, with D unclear. Germline V gene lookup returns CDR1 SGHTA and CDR2 FQGTGA. The CDR3 runs to 14 residues. Trimming left V 4 bases short and J 1 base short, with 9 bases between. The CDR3 DNA follows: TGTGCCAGCAGCTACCCGGGTCGCACAGATACGCAGTATTTT. It specifies CASSYPGRTDTQYF.

V and J are TRBV6-5 and TRBJ1-1, with TRBD1 matching over 9 bases. V gave up 6 bases and J gave up 4 bases; unmatched junction bases: 3. Per germline, CDR1 MNHEY and CDR2 SVGAGI. The CDR3 loop spans 13 amino acids. The CDR3 loop is CASRETGGTEAFF. CDR3 nucleotide sequence: TGTGCCAGCAGAGAGACAGGGGGCACTGAAGCTTTCTTT.

The J gene is TRBJ1-2, the V gene TRBV7-9; 7 bases fit TRBD1. In germline, CDR1 is SEHNR, CDR2 FQNEAQ (reference sequence). Trimming at V came to 5 bases and at J to 0 bases, leaving 9 bases not matched to a gene. The CDR3 runs 16 residues. The CDR3: CASSLLQGSTNYGYTF. Written as DNA, the CDR3 is TGTGCCAGCAGCCTGCTACAGGGGAGCACTAACTATGGCTACACCTTC.

The V gene is TRBV10-3, the J gene TRBJ2-5; 10 positions agree with TRBD2. CDR1 is ENHRY and CDR2 is SYGVKD in the germline V gene. Trimming cost V 3 bases and J 5 bases; bases outside gene matches: 3. CDR3 size: 14 residues. CDR3 bases: TGTGCCATCAGTGAAGCGGGGGGGCTGGAGACCCAGTACTTC. Protein product: CAISEAGGLETQYF.

CDR3 DNA sequence: TGTGCCAGCCTCCCCACACTTAGCGGGGCAACCTACAATGAGCAGTTCTTC. This sequence encodes CASLPTLSGATYNEQFF. The gene calls are TRBV5-6 and TRBJ2-1, with 8 bases identical to TRBD2. V lost 7 bases, J lost 2 bases, and 14 bases stayed unmatched. CDR1 is SGHDT and CDR2 is YYEEEE in the germline V gene. The CDR3 is made up of 17 amino acids.

V and J are TRBV10-3 and TRBJ1-1; 7 bases match TRBD1. Germline V gene data show CDR1 as ENHRY and CDR2 as SYGVKD. CDR3 size: 12 residues. The ends lost 10 bases at V and 1 base at J; junction bases unmatched: 3. This CDR3 is CASRGRNTEAFF. The CDR3 nucleotides read TGTGCCAGCAGGGGGAGGAACACTGAAGCTTTCTTT.

The chain has TRBV9 and TRBJ1-2, with D possibly being TRBD1 (5 bases). The germline CDR1 and CDR2 sequences are SGDLS and YYNGEE. Trimming cost V 3 bases and J 3 bases, with 15 bases left between them. CDR3 size: 15 residues. The chain's CDR3 is CASSALPGTYYGYTF. In DNA, the CDR3 is TGTGCCAGCAGCGCCCTACCTGGGACTTACTATGGCTACACCTTC.

The rearrangement joins TRBV10-3 to TRBJ1-1, with 7 bases that match TRBD1. The V and J ends lost 5 bases and 2 bases, in that order; junction bases with no gene match: 5. The CDR3 has 14 amino acids. Germline-derived CDR1 and CDR2 are ENHRY and SYGVKD. This chain's CDR3 is CAISSQGGNTEAFF. The CDR3 DNA is TGTGCCATCAGTTCTCAGGGGGGAAACACTGAAGCTTTCTTT.

The gene calls are TRBV5-1 and TRBJ2-2; perhaps D is TRBD1 or TRBD2 (5 bases each). The CDR3 loop spans 16 amino acids. Per the germline V gene, CDR1 is SGHRS and CDR2 is YFSETQ. With 2 bases removed from V and 0 bases from J, the gap between germline ends came to 11 bases. DNA for the CDR3: TGCGCCAGCAGCTTTAGACGGGGCGCGAACACCGGGGAGCTGTTTTTT. This encodes CASSFRRGANTGELFF.

This clone was seen only once. The chain links TRBV7-3 to TRBJ1-1; D is possibly TRBD1 (5 bases). The CDR3 covers 15 residues. Trimming took 5 bases from V and 8 from J, leaving 21 bases between them. Per the germline V gene, CDR1 is SGHTA and CDR2 is FQGTGA. The CDR3 is CASSASGGVGIEAFF. CDR3 bases: TGTGCCAGCAGCGCATCGGGGGGGGTTGGGATAGAAGCTTTCTTT.

The genes are TRBV5-1 and TRBJ2-2, with 8 bases identical to TRBD1. After removal of 4 bases from V and 3 bases from J, the junction contained 8 bases not matched to a gene. The CDR3 spans 16 residues. CDR1 SGHRS and CDR2 YFSETQ come from the germline V gene. The CDR3 bases are TGCGCCAGCAGCCCCCGACAGGGGTTAGACACCGGGGAGCTGTTTTTT. Protein sequence: CASSPRQGLDTGELFF.

In this sample, this clone turned up once. The gene calls are TRBV27 and TRBJ1-1; 9 bases are shared with TRBD1. The V gene end was trimmed by 4 bases and the J gene end by 1 base; junction bases not matched to a gene: 4. The CDR3 covers 15 residues. CDR1 and CDR2 (germline): MNHEY, SMNVEV (reference sequence). This CDR3 is CASSSGTGPNTEAFF. In DNA, the CDR3 is TGTGCCAGCAGTTCGGGGACAGGGCCGAACACTGAAGCTTTCTTT.

The J gene is TRBJ2-7, the V gene TRBV27, with D possibly being TRBD1 (6 bases). The CDR3 length is 15 residues. Between the trimmed V and J ends, which lost 6 bases and 0 bases, there was a span of 15 bases. CDR1 and CDR2 from the germline V gene are MNHEY and SMNVEV (reference sequence). The CDR3: CASSPGQWLSYEQYF. DNA of the CDR3: TGTGCCAGCAGCCCCGGACAGTGGCTCTCCTACGAGCAGTACTTC.

The chain joins TRBV6-5 to TRBJ2-4; 9 nucleotides match TRBD1. V trimming: 7 bases; J trimming: 3 bases; junction bases outside the gene matches: 7. Germline loops: CDR1 MNHEY, CDR2 SVGAGI. The CDR3 is 15 residues long. The CDR3 DNA follows: TGTGCCAGCACTACAGGGGGCGCGGGCAAAAACATTCAGTACTTC. Translated: CASTTGGAGKNIQYF.

V usage is TRBV5-1 and J usage is TRBJ1-3, with D perhaps TRBD1 (5 bases). CDR3 length: 14 amino acids. The V gene lost 4 bases and the J gene lost 2 bases, with 10 bases spanning the gap. The germline V gene encodes CDR1 SGHRS and CDR2 YFSETQ. CDR3 amino acids: CASSPQGTGNTIYF. The CDR3 coding sequence is TGCGCCAGCAGCCCGCAGGGTACTGGAAACACCATATATTTT.

The genes are TRBV4-2 and TRBJ1-1, with 9 bases lining up with TRBD1. V shed 3 bases, J shed 4 bases, and the junction held 3 bases outside the gene matches. The length of the CDR3 is 14 residues. The germline V gene encodes CDR1 LGHNA and CDR2 YNFKEQ. CDR3 coding DNA: TGTGCCAGCAGCCAGGGACAGGGTAGCACTGAAGCTTTCTTT. This encodes CASSQGQGSTEAFF.

A few counts support this clone. The J gene is TRBJ2-7, the V gene TRBV4-3; TRBD1 matches 10 bases. This CDR3 comprises 12 residues. The germline gives CDR1 LGHNA, CDR2 YSLEER. Trimming removed 4 bases from V and 7 bases from J; junction bases left unmatched: 1. The CDR3 region has the DNA TGCGCCAGCAGCCGACAGGGGGCTGAGCAGTACTTC. Translating gives CASSRQGAEQYF.

The J gene is TRBJ2-5, the V gene TRBV6-5; TRBD1 matches 8 bases. Germline-derived CDR1 and CDR2 are MNHEY and SVGAGI. The V segment lost 6 bases and the J segment 4 bases; nucleotides outside the gene matches: 7. The CDR3 extends over 14 amino acids. In DNA form, the CDR3 reads TGTGCCAGCAGCAGACTGGACAGGGCAGAGACCCAGTACTTC. Translation: CASSRLDRAETQYF.

The chain uses TRBV19 and TRBJ1-1; 9 bases align to TRBD1. Trimming cost V 6 bases and J 5 bases; bases outside gene matches: 10. Looked up from germline, CDR1 is LNHDA and CDR2 is SQIVND (reference sequence). The CDR3 has 15 amino acids. The CDR3 bases are TGTGCCAGTAGCCCAAGGGGACAGGGATCTACTGAAGCTTTCTTT. It translates to CASSPRGQGSTEAFF.

This clone was seen once. The gene calls are TRBV5-1 and TRBJ2-7; unclear D gene. V gave up 2 bases and J gave up 0 bases, with 6 bases separating them. The CDR3 loop spans 13 amino acids. Looked up from germline, CDR1 is SGHRS and CDR2 is YFSETQ. In nucleotides, the CDR3 is TGCGCCAGCAGCTTCCTCGCCTCCTACGAGCAGTACTTC. Protein: CASSFLASYEQYF.

CDR3 residues: CAWSVGGSGANVLTF. The CDR3 DNA is TGTGCCTGGAGTGTAGGAGGCTCTGGGGCCAACGTCCTGACTTTC. V is TRBV30 and J is TRBJ2-6; D may be TRBD2 (5 bases). Germline V gene sequence: CDR1 GTSNPN, CDR2 SVGIG (reference sequence). The V and J ends lost 0 bases and 0 bases respectively, with 6 bases between them. CDR3 length equals 15 residues. Full variable domain (outside the CDR3, taken from reference TRBV30 and TRBJ2-6): SQTIHQWPATLVQPVGSPLSLECTVEGTSNPNLYWYRQAAGRGLQLLFYSVGIGQISSEVPQNLSASRPQDRQFILSSKKLLLSDSGFYLCAWSVGGSGANVLTFGAGSRLTVL.

The rearrangement uses TRBV6-5 and TRBJ2-5; 8 bases map to TRBD1. CDR3 length: 14 amino acids. V dropped 6 bases and J dropped 9; count of bases not matched to a gene: 12. CDR1 is MNHEY and CDR2 is SVGAGI in the germline V gene. Written as DNA, the CDR3 is TGTGCCAGCAGGGTGACAGGGGACGGACGGGCCCAGTACTTC. It is translated as CASRVTGDGRAQYF.

Comments on this clone: The same CDR3 also results from other DNA sequences found in this sample. The rearrangement joins TRBV5-1 to TRBJ2-1; D assignment may be TRBD1 or TRBD2 (5 bases each). V gave up 0 bases and J gave up 10 bases, with 5 bases separating them. The CDR3 runs to 11 residues. Germline assignment: CDR1 SGHRS and CDR2 YFSETQ. In nucleotides, the CDR3 is TGCGCCAGCAGCTTGGGGGGGGAGCAGTTCTTC. Translation: CASSLGGEQFF.

The chain recombines TRBV7-9 with TRBJ2-1; 10 positions match TRBD1. The germline gives CDR1 SEHNR, CDR2 FQNEAQ (reference sequence). The CDR3 sequence is 14 residues long. V shed 5 bases, J shed 7 bases, and the junction held 5 bases outside the gene matches. CDR3 residues: CASSTDRGLNEQFF. The CDR3 region has the DNA TGTGCCAGCAGCACAGACAGGGGGCTAAATGAGCAGTTCTTC.

V is TRBV6-1 and J is TRBJ2-5; D gene ambiguous. Trimming took off 2 bases at V and 3 bases at J, with 13 bases between the two ends. CDR3 length: 15 amino acids. Germline V gives CDR1 MNHNS, CDR2 SASEGT. The CDR3 bases are TGTGCCAGCAGTGAAACCTCCAGAAGGGAAGAGACCCAGTACTTC. Encoded protein: CASSETSRREETQYF.

This sequence joins TRBV30 and TRBJ2-5; 7 bases fit TRBD1. This CDR3 region has 16 residues. CDR1 and CDR2 (germline): GTSNPN, SVGIG (reference sequence). With 2 bases clipped from V and 5 bases from J, the junction kept 14 bases outside the gene matches. Written as DNA, the CDR3 is TGTGCCTGGAGTTCCCTCTTACAGGGGCGTGAGGAGACCCAGTACTTC. Translation gives CAWSSLLQGREETQYF.